This T cell receptor beta chain was sequenced for a study of T cell responses to AZD1222 COVID-19 vaccine. Overall study results and limits: Increases in Spike-specific TCR breadth and depth were seen after two AZD1222 doses. The CD4 TCRs associated with vaccination extended across spike and predominated at 160-218 and 743-854.

Repertoires were generated with immunoSEQ multiplex PCR, while TCRdb's copy carries only in-frame clones and drops some. The sample yields 200,000 or so clones, 94% seen once. A remark on this clone: No antigen is known for it.

Trimming at V came to 8 bases and at J to 3 bases, leaving 8 bases not matched to a gene. CDR3 length equals 15 residues. Germline CDR1 SNHLY, CDR2 FYNNEI. This material consisted of peripheral blood, taken on day 0 of AZD1222 vaccination. This TCR came from an adult in good health. The chain combines TRBV2 with TRBJ2-2, with 8 bases lining up with TRBD1. The CDR3 coding sequence is TGTGCCAGCGGTACAGGGGGGAGCCACACCGGGGAGCTGTTTTTT. This encodes CASGTGGSHTGELFF.